These T cell receptor beta chains were read from a single sample in a study of regulatory dendritic cells for organ transplantation. The method was immunoSEQ multiplex PCR; TCRdb's version includes in-frame clones alone and lacks a portion of them. Among 30,000 to 40,000 clones listed, about 89% were seen once. Material: naive CD4+ T cells from blood. Receptors were obtained from a human donor in good health. The CDR3 runs from the conserved cysteine through the conserved F or W. D genes are given only for firm matches. Expanded clones are given a class, and other clones once, few, many or no size at all.

len	abundance	d_gene	v_gene	j_gene	CDR3nt	CDR3aa
14	once	TRBD2	TRBV18	TRBJ2-1	TGTGCCAGCTCACCCCAGTTTGGGGGGGGTGAGCAGTTCTTC	CASSPQFGGGEQFF
14	once	.	TRBV19	TRBJ1-1	TGTGCCAGTAGTGGGAGGGTGGTGAACACTGAAGCTTTCTTT	CASSGRVVNTEAFF
12	.	.	TRBV6-5	TRBJ1-1	TGTGCCACGGGGAGGGGTAACACTGAAGCTTTCTTT	CATGRGNTEAFF
13	.	.	TRBV5-8	TRBJ1-1	TGTGCCAGCAGCTTGTCCAGGGACCTTGAAGCTTTCTTT	CASSLSRDLEAFF
13	.	TRBD1	TRBV6-5	TRBJ1-4	TGTGCCAGCAGACGGGACAGTGGGGAAAAACTGTTTTTT	CASRRDSGEKLFF
14	.	.	TRBV5-1	TRBJ1-3	TGCGCCAGCAGCTTGGTTGCGGGTGGAAACACCATATATTTT	CASSLVAGGNTIYF
15	.	.	TRBV5-1	TRBJ2-1	TGCGCCAGCAATGTAGGGGGGGCATCGTACAATGAGCAGTTCTTC	CASNVGGASYNEQFF
15	.	.	TRBV4-3	TRBJ1-1	TGCGCCAGCAGCCAAGTGGCAGGGCTGAACACTGAAGCTTTCTTT	CASSQVAGLNTEAFF
12	.	.	TRBV5-6	TRBJ1-2	TGTGCCAGCAGCCTGGCGGGACGCCCGGTCACCTTC	CASSLAGRPVTF
14	.	TRBD2	TRBV28	TRBJ2-1	TGTGCCAGCAGGGTACTCGGGACTACCCCAGGGCAGTTCTTC	CASRVLGTTPGQFF
16	.	.	TRBV7-2	TRBJ2-2	TGTGCCAGCAGCTTTCGCGAGGAAATCGGCACCGGGGAGCTGTTTTTT	CASSFREEIGTGELFF
16	.	.	TRBV2	TRBJ1-2	TGTGCCAGCACCAGACGTTTAGGGGGGTCGAACTATGGCTACACCTTC	CASTRRLGGSNYGYTF
17	.	TRBD1	TRBV30	TRBJ2-7	TGTGCCTGGAGTTTTTGGACAGGGGGCTTCAGCTCCTACGAGCAGTACTTC	CAWSFWTGGFSSYEQYF
13	.	TRBD1	TRBV2	TRBJ1-1	TGTGCCACCACGGGACAGATGAACACTGAAGCTTTCTTT	CATTGQMNTEAFF
14	.	.	TRBV4-3	TRBJ1-3	TGCGCCAGCAGCCCCCGCGCCTTTCTAAACACCATATATTTT	CASSPRAFLNTIYF
16	.	TRBD2	TRBV4-2	TRBJ2-3	TGTGCCAGCAGCCCAAGTATAGCGGGAGAAACAGATACGCAGTATTTT	CASSPSIAGETDTQYF
13	.	.	TRBV11-3	TRBJ1-6	TGTGCCAGCAGCCAAGGGGTTGATTCACCCCTCCACTTT	CASSQGVDSPLHF
13	.	.	TRBV7-3	TRBJ2-1	TGTGCCAGCAGCCCAAGTTCGGACAATGAGCAGTTCTTC	CASSPSSDNEQFF
13	few	.	TRBV6-1	TRBJ1-3	TGTGCCAGCTGGCAGGGATCAAGAAACACCATATATTTT	CASWQGSRNTIYF
14	.	TRBD1	TRBV18	TRBJ1-2	TGTGCCAGCTCACCCGGGACAGCATTCTATGGCTACACCTTC	CASSPGTAFYGYTF
11	.	.	TRBV18	TRBJ2-5	TGTGCCAGCTCACCGGAAGAGACCCAGTACTTC	CASSPEETQYF
15	.	.	TRBV7-2	TRBJ1-2	TGTGCCAGCAGCTTAAACGACAGACCGAACTATGGCTACACCTTC	CASSLNDRPNYGYTF
17	.	.	TRBV9	TRBJ1-1	TGTGCCAGCAGCGTAGTGTTCTTCCGGACAGTGAACACTGAAGCTTTCTTT	CASSVVFFRTVNTEAFF
17	once	.	TRBV7-9	TRBJ2-3	TGTGCCAGCAGCTCCCAGCTACTCCGCCGAGCCCCAGATACGCAGTATTTT	CASSSQLLRRAPDTQYF
16	.	TRBD1	TRBV4-3	TRBJ1-2	TGCGCCAGCAGCCAGGGGGGGACAGGGGGCGCAGGTGGCTACACCTTC	CASSQGGTGGAGGYTF
15	.	.	TRBV28	TRBJ2-7	TGTGCCAGCAGTCTAACCGCCCCCTCGGTTGGCGAGCAGTACTTC	CASSLTAPSVGEQYF
17	.	TRBD2	TRBV11-2	TRBJ2-4	TGTGCCAGCAGCTTCTTCGTACTAGCGGGAGCCAAAAACATTCAGTACTTC	CASSFFVLAGAKNIQYF
15	.	TRBD1	TRBV4-1	TRBJ1-4	TGCGCCAGCAGCTTTTCCGGGACAGCTAATGAAAAACTGTTTTTT	CASSFSGTANEKLFF
16	.	.	TRBV5-4	TRBJ2-3	TGTGCCAGCAGCCCGAGGCCAGGTGAAGGCACAGATACGCAGTATTTT	CASSPRPGEGTDTQYF
17	.	.	TRBV5-6	TRBJ1-5	TGTGCCAGCAGCTTGGGATTACAGATTAGTAGCAATCAGCCCCAGCATTTT	CASSLGLQISSNQPQHF
16	.	.	TRBV7-9	TRBJ1-4	TGTGCCAGCAGCTTAGCGCTTTCCCCCGGCAGTGAAAAACTGTTTTTT	CASSLALSPGSEKLFF